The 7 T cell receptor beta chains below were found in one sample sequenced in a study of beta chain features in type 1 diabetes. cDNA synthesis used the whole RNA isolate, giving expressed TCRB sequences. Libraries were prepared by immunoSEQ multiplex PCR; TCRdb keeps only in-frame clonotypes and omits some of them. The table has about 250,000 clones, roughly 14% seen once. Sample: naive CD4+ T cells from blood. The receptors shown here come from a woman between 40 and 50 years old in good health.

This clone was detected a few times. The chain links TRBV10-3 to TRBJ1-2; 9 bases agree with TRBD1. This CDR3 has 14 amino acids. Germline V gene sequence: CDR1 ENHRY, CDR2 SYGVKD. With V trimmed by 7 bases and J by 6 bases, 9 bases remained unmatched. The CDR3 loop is CAITSRTGADGYTF. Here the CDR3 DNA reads TGTGCCATCACCTCCCGGACAGGGGCGGATGGCTACACCTTC.

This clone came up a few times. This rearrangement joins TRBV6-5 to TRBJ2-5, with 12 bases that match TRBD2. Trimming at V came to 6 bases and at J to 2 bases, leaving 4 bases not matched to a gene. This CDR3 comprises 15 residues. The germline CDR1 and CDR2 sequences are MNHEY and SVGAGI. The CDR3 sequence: CASSLLAGGQETQYF. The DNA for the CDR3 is TGTGCCAGCAGCCTACTAGCGGGGGGACAAGAGACCCAGTACTTC.

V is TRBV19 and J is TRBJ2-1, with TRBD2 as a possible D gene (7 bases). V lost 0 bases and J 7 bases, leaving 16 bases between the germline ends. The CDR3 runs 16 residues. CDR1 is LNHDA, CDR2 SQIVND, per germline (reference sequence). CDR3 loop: CASSIDGGRGQNEQFF. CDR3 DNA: TGTGCCAGTAGTATAGATGGTGGGCGGGGGCAGAATGAGCAGTTCTTC.

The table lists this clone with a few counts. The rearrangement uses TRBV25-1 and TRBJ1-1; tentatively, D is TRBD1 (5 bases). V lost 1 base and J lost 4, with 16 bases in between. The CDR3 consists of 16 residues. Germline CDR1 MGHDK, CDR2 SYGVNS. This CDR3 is CASSEWGGQGTTEAFF. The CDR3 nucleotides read TGTGCCAGCAGTGAATGGGGAGGGCAGGGAACCACTGAAGCTTTCTTT.

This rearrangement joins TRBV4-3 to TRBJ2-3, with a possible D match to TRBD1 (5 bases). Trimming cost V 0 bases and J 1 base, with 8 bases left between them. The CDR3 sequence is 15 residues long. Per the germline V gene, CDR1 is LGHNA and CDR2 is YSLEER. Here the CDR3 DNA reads TGCGCCAGCAGCCAAGACAGGGTCGGCACAGATACGCAGTATTTT. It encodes CASSQDRVGTDTQYF.

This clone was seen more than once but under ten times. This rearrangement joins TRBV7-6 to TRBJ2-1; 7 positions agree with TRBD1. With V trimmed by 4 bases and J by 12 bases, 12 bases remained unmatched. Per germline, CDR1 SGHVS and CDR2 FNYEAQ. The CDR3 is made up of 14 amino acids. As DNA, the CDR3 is TGTGCCAGCAGCTCCCCACGACAGGGCCCTTCGCAGTTCTTC. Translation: CASSSPRQGPSQFF.

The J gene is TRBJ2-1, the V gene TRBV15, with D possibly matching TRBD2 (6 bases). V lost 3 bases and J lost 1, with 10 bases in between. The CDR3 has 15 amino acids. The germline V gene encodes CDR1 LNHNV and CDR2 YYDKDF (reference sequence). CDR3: CATSSGLQSYNEQFF. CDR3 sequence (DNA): TGTGCCACCAGCAGCGGACTACAATCCTACAATGAGCAGTTCTTC.